The entry that follows covers one T cell receptor beta chain sequence. The data belong to a study of blood T cell repertoires in COVID-19. Study as a whole: T cells, B-cell-depleted T cells, or PBMCs supplied cDNA or gDNA.

Original methodology: Quantification of nucleated cells was approximated via reference gene primer amplification. TCRdb's copy holds only in-frame clones and misses some; the assay was immunoSEQ multiplex PCR. The D gene and trimming were derived from the DNA, and the V and J assignments and clone size from that table. The sample consists of 200,000 to 250,000 clones, over 75% of them appearing once. The CDR3 has 13 amino acids. Between the trimmed V and J ends, which lost 5 bases and 5 bases, there was a span of 9 bases. The germline V gene has CDR1 SGHTA and CDR2 FQGNSA. Specimen: peripheral blood. The source of this sequence is a human donor in a cohort sampled during active COVID-19. The chain links TRBV7-2 to TRBJ2-2; TRBD1 might be the D (5 bases). CDR3 amino acids: CASSPQGTGELFF. CDR3 DNA: TGTGCCAGCAGCCCCCAGGGAACCGGGGAGCTGTTTTTT.